These 20 T cell receptor beta chains were sequenced from one sample in a study of lymphopenia after photon versus proton radiotherapy. Clones were sequenced by immunoSEQ multiplex PCR, and TCRdb holds only the in-frame ones, with some missing. The table lists around 22,000 clones, 75% to 90% of them singletons, with about 23% in the top ten. The specimen comprised peripheral blood, sampled from a patient treated with photon-based radiotherapy. The source is a man aged 35-49 years with gastric cancer.

The chain links TRBV11-2 to TRBJ2-7, with TRBD1 matching 9 bases. The CDR3 totals 13 residues. CDR1 and CDR2 (germline): SGHAT, FQNNGV. The V and J ends lost 5 bases and 3 bases, in that order; junction bases with no gene match: 2. The CDR3 here is CASSRQGGYEQYF. CDR3 DNA sequence: TGTGCCAGCAGCCGACAGGGGGGCTACGAGCAGTACTTC.

This clone was counted a few times. The chain carries TRBV5-4 and TRBJ2-5; TRBD2 agrees at 12 bases. Germline V lookup: CDR1 SGHNT, CDR2 YYREEE (reference sequence). The CDR3 extends over 17 amino acids. The junction had 6 bases not matched to a gene; V was cut back by 1 base and J by 2 bases. The CDR3 region is CASSLSLAGGIQETQYF. The DNA for the CDR3 is TGTGCCAGCAGCTTGTCCCTAGCGGGGGGGATACAAGAGACCCAGTACTTC.

This chain connects TRBV19 to TRBJ1-5; a weak D match, TRBD1 (5 bases). The length of the CDR3 is 15 residues. Trimming left V 4 bases short and J 0 bases short, with 10 bases between. Germline values: CDR1 LNHDA, CDR2 SQIVND (reference sequence). The CDR3 nucleotides read TGTGCCAGTAGTACGGGGGAGTATAGCAATCAGCCCCAGCATTTT. The encoded protein is CASSTGEYSNQPQHF. Full variable domain (remainder filled in from reference TRBV19 and TRBJ1-5): DGGITQSPKYLFRKEGQNVTLSCEQNLNHDAMYWYRQDPGQGLRLIYYSQIVNDFQKGDIAEGYSVSREKKESFPLTVTSAQKNPTAFYLCASSTGEYSNQPQHFGDGTRLSIL.

Here the CDR3 reads CASSESGAGVLGGTQYF. CDR3 bases: TGTGCCAGCAGTGAAAGTGGGGCGGGGGTACTGGGAGGGACCCAGTACTTC. The gene calls are TRBV6-1 and TRBJ2-5; 7 bases line up with TRBD2. The V segment lost 2 bases and the J segment 7 bases; nucleotides outside the gene matches: 16. Looked up from germline, CDR1 is MNHNS and CDR2 is SASEGT. The CDR3 is 17 amino acids.

The chain uses TRBV7-2 and TRBJ2-5, with TRBD2 matching over 11 bases. V lost 6 bases to trimming and J lost 7 bases; unmatched junction nucleotides: 10. The CDR3 sequence is 15 residues long. Germline assignment: CDR1 SGHTA and CDR2 FQGNSA. In DNA, the CDR3 is TGTGCCAGCAGTCCTCGGACTAGCGGGTGGGGGACCCAGTACTTC. This translates into CASSPRTSGWGTQYF.

The rearrangement joins TRBV30 to TRBJ1-1; TRBD1 might be the D (5 bases). The CDR3 loop spans 12 amino acids. Germline assignment: CDR1 GTSNPN and CDR2 SVGIG (reference sequence). Deletions cut 2 bases from V and 4 bases from J, with 8 bases between. The DNA of the CDR3 is TGTGCCTGGAGTTCCAGGGCCACTGAAGCTTTCTTT. This codes for CAWSSRATEAFF.

The chain uses TRBV5-1 and TRBJ2-1; D ambiguous. Germline CDR1 is SGHRS and CDR2 is YFSETQ. The V and J ends lost 1 base and 6 bases respectively, with 11 bases between them. The CDR3 is made up of 14 amino acids. CDR3 in DNA: TGCGCCAGCAGCTTGTTTGACCGCACCAATGAGCAGTTCTTC. Translation: CASSLFDRTNEQFF.

This clone has only one observation. The genes are TRBV2 and TRBJ2-1, with a possible D match to TRBD1 (5 bases). Germline lookup yields CDR1 SNHLY and CDR2 FYNNEI. The CDR3 length is 15 residues. Trimming shortened V by 3 bases and J by 6 bases, and 15 bases separated the two germline ends. The CDR3 nucleotides read TGTGCCAGCAGTGACCCGGGCCAGGGTTCCAATGAGCAGTTCTTC. Its protein is CASSDPGQGSNEQFF.

The rearrangement joins TRBV7-2 to TRBJ2-5; D unresolved. V shed 5 bases and J shed 0 bases, with 13 bases lying between them. Germline V gives CDR1 SGHTA, CDR2 FQGNSA. The CDR3 loop spans 15 amino acids. Here the CDR3 DNA reads TGTGCCAGCAGCCGCATAATGGTGTACCAAGAGACCCAGTACTTC. The encoded protein is CASSRIMVYQETQYF.

The chain has TRBV19 and TRBJ1-1; 7 bases agree with TRBD1. Germline V CDR1 and CDR2: LNHDA, SQIVND (reference sequence). CDR3 size: 15 residues. The V and J ends lost 6 bases and 7 bases, in that order; junction bases with no gene match: 14. In DNA form, the CDR3 reads TGTGCCAGTAGACCTACAGGGGCGCGAAATATTGAAGCTTTCTTT. Protein: CASRPTGARNIEAFF.

This clone was counted only a few times. The rearrangement links TRBV11-3 to TRBJ1-1; D unclear. This CDR3 is 16 amino acids long. V lost 5 bases and J 5 bases, leaving 21 bases between the germline ends. Germline CDR1 is SGHNT and CDR2 is YENEEA. CDR3 region: CASSPLGGERVTEAFF. Written as DNA, the CDR3 is TGTGCCAGCAGCCCATTAGGTGGGGAGCGGGTGACTGAAGCTTTCTTT.

The rearrangement links TRBV18 to TRBJ1-5; D not certain. CDR1 is KGHSH and CDR2 is LQKENI in the germline V gene. Trimming took off 8 bases at V and 3 bases at J, with 11 bases between the two ends. The CDR3 spans 13 residues. The CDR3 protein is CASTSQFNQPQHF. CDR3 coding DNA: TGTGCCAGCACGTCACAGTTCAATCAGCCCCAGCATTTT.

V usage is TRBV19 and J usage is TRBJ1-1; D remains ambiguous. There are 12 residues in the CDR3. Germline CDR1 is LNHDA and CDR2 is SQIVND (reference sequence). Trimming cost V 2 bases and J 7 bases, with 8 bases left between them. CDR3 loop: CASSIMSDEAFF. The CDR3 DNA follows: TGTGCCAGTAGTATAATGAGCGATGAAGCTTTCTTT.

The sample holds a few counts of this clone. The chain recombines TRBV7-7 with TRBJ2-5; 7 nucleotides line up with TRBD2. Germline CDR1 reads SSHAT; CDR2 reads FNYEAQ (reference sequence). This CDR3 contains 14 residues. V lost 8 bases, J lost 1 base, and 7 bases stayed unmatched. The CDR3 DNA reads TGTGCCAGCGGGAAGCGGGGCCCCCAAGAGACCCAGTACTTC. This sequence encodes CASGKRGPQETQYF.

The chain carries TRBV19 and TRBJ2-3; 13 bases agree with TRBD2. The germline CDR1 and CDR2 sequences are LNHDA and SQIVND (reference sequence). Trimming cost V 6 bases and J 2 bases; bases outside gene matches: 2. This CDR3 comprises 15 residues. The CDR3 here is CASRGLAGNTDTQYF. CDR3 coding DNA: TGTGCCAGTAGGGGACTAGCGGGGAACACAGATACGCAGTATTTT. The full variable domain, completed using reference TRBV19 and TRBJ2-3, is DGGITQSPKYLFRKEGQNVTLSCEQNLNHDAMYWYRQDPGQGLRLIYYSQIVNDFQKGDIAEGYSVSREKKESFPLTVTSAQKNPTAFYLCASRGLAGNTDTQYFGPGTRLTVL.

CDR3 protein: CASTEGGTGAPLHF. Here the CDR3 DNA reads TGTGCCAGCACCGAAGGGGGCACGGGTGCCCCCCTCCACTTT. The chain combines TRBV6-1 with TRBJ1-6, with 7 nucleotides matching TRBD1. The V segment lost 7 bases and the J segment 13 bases; nucleotides outside the gene matches: 13. Germline V gene sequence: CDR1 MNHNS, CDR2 SASEGT. This CDR3 contains 14 residues.

This clone was observed once. This chain joins TRBV7-2 and TRBJ2-7, with a tentative D call TRBD1 (5 bases). The germline CDR1 and CDR2 sequences are SGHTA and FQGNSA. The V and J ends lost 2 bases and 2 bases respectively, with 10 bases between them. The CDR3 covers 14 residues. CDR3: CASSLMAGTYEQYF. CDR3 coding DNA: TGTGCCAGCAGCTTAATGGCAGGGACCTACGAGCAGTACTTC.

The genes are TRBV14 and TRBJ2-2; D may be TRBD1 (5 bases). The germline CDR1 and CDR2 sequences are SGHDN and FVKESK. The CDR3 has 13 residues. Deletions cut 4 bases from V and 4 bases from J, with 7 bases between. CDR3 loop: CASSPQGTGELFF. The CDR3 DNA sequence: TGTGCCAGCAGCCCTCAGGGCACCGGGGAGCTGTTTTTT.

Concerning this clone itself: Mismatch with germline at one junction end may stem from a read error. The sample contains more than one DNA sequence encoding this CDR3. The gene calls are TRBV4-1 and TRBJ1-2; perhaps TRBD1 as D (5 bases). The CDR3 is 14 amino acids. Germline V lookup: CDR1 MGHRA, CDR2 YSYEKL. DNA for the CDR3: TGTGCCAGCAGCCAACCCCGGGACAACTATGGCTACACCTTC. Translation gives CASSQPRDNYGYTF.

V usage is TRBV7-2 and J usage is TRBJ2-7; D perhaps matches TRBD1 (6 bases). This CDR3 is built from 14 residues. Germline CDR1 and CDR2: SGHTA and FQGNSA. V gave up 2 bases and J gave up 1 base, with 9 bases separating them. In DNA form, the CDR3 reads TGTGCCAGCAGCTTATCCAGGGGATCCTACGAGCAGTACTTC. Translation gives CASSLSRGSYEQYF.